This TCR beta chain was identified in a study of shared clonotypes between healthy human individuals. The CDR3 is 16 residues long. The germline V gene has CDR1 SGHAT and CDR2 FQNNGV. With 1 base removed from V and 4 bases from J, the gap between germline ends came to 16 bases. Of note for this clone: Its antigen is not known.

Points from the study as a whole: Few donors restricted represented genetic and exposure-history diversity.

The data were produced by immunoSEQ multiplex PCR, yet TCRdb's version contains in-frame clones alone and is incomplete. The repertoire holds 400,000 to 600,000 clones, with roughly 79% as singletons. The chain has TRBV11-2 and TRBJ2-5; D may be TRBD1 (6 bases). The sample taken for sequencing was PBMCs. The source is a woman between 35 and 50 years old in good health. Some clones in this sample may be carry-over from other donors' samples. In DNA form, the CDR3 reads TGTGCCAGCAGCTTAGGTACCAGGGGTTTGCGAGAGACCCAGTACTTC. Its translation is CASSLGTRGLRETQYF.